The next 26 T cell receptor beta chains were all read from a single sample in a study of vaccination effects on CD4 cells after COVID-19. These receptors' targets are unknown. Profiling relied on immunoSEQ multiplex PCR, and the TCRdb table lists in-frame clones only, not all of them. In the table there are tens of thousands of clones, around two thirds of which are singletons. On approximately day 9 of culture, CD4+ T cells were separated out. Participants each got two BNT162b2 or mRNA-1273 vaccine doses. The material sequenced was CD4+ T cells from PBMCs cultured without peptide, taken after COVID-19 vaccination. These receptors were obtained from a human donor who received a COVID-19 vaccine.

This clone showed up just once. The CDR3 spells CASHNAGGYTF. In DNA, the CDR3 is TGTGCCAGCCATAACGCGGGGGGCTACACCTTC. V usage is TRBV25-1 and J usage is TRBJ1-2; D gene unclear. Looked up from germline, CDR1 is MGHDK and CDR2 is SYGVNS. The CDR3 totals 11 residues. Trimming shortened V by 8 bases and J by 8 bases, and 12 bases separated the two germline ends.

The rearrangement links TRBV24-1 to TRBJ1-2, with D maybe TRBD1 (5 bases). V lost 11 bases to trimming and J lost 6 bases, with 18 bases between them. CDR1 and CDR2 (germline): KGHDR, SFDVKD. CDR3 length equals 13 residues. The CDR3 nucleotides are TGTGCCATCCGGGGCGCTGAGCATAATGGCTACACCTTC. Translating it yields CAIRGAEHNGYTF.

CDR3 DNA: TGCGCCAGCAGGGAATCGACTGAAGCTTTCTTT. It translates to CASRESTEAFF. The V and J genes are TRBV5-1 and TRBJ1-1; no definite D call. Trimming pared 5 bases from V and 5 bases from J, leaving 7 bases between. Germline lookup yields CDR1 SGHRS and CDR2 YFSETQ. The CDR3 extends over 11 amino acids.

The chain joins TRBV7-9 to TRBJ1-1, with a weak D call TRBD1 (5 bases). This CDR3 contains 14 residues. Per the germline V gene, CDR1 is SEHNR and CDR2 is FQNEAQ (reference sequence). With 5 bases removed from V and 1 base from J, the gap between germline ends came to 11 bases. CDR3 region: CASSARVQNTEAFF. For the CDR3, the DNA is TGTGCCAGCAGCGCCAGGGTACAGAACACTGAAGCTTTCTTT.

A word on this clone: The same CDR3 can be traced to other DNA sequences in this sample. The chain combines TRBV7-6 with TRBJ2-1; 15 nucleotides line up with TRBD2. The V and J ends lost 5 bases and 9 bases, in that order; junction bases with no gene match: 8. The CDR3 has 16 amino acids. The germline V gene encodes CDR1 SGHVS and CDR2 FNYEAQ. The CDR3 loop reads CASSRTGTSGGIEQFF. CDR3 coding DNA: TGTGCCAGCAGCAGAACCGGGACTAGCGGGGGGATTGAGCAGTTCTTC.

This chain connects TRBV7-2 to TRBJ1-5, with D uncertain. There are 16 residues in the CDR3. The V end lost 5 bases, the J end lost 0 bases, and 14 bases lay between the germline ends. CDR1 SGHTA and CDR2 FQGNSA come from the germline V gene. CDR3 protein: CASSQLGGDSNQPQHF. CDR3 in DNA: TGTGCCAGCAGCCAGTTGGGCGGGGATAGCAATCAGCCCCAGCATTTT.

This clone showed up just once. The V call is TRBV30, the J call TRBJ1-3; 7 positions agree with TRBD1. This CDR3 spans 16 amino acids. Trimming at V came to 7 bases and at J to 0 bases, leaving 12 bases not matched to a gene. From germline, CDR1 is GTSNPN and CDR2 SVGIG (reference sequence). CDR3 protein: CASAGGQIISGNTIYF. The CDR3 nucleotides read TGTGCCTCCGCTGGGGGACAGATAATCTCTGGAAACACCATATATTTT.

The chain employs TRBV3-1 (or the pseudogene TRBV3-2) and TRBJ2-2; D is undetermined. The V end was cut by 3 bases, the J end by 4 bases, with 6 bases between. CDR1 is LGHDT, CDR2 YNNKEL, per germline (reference sequence). The CDR3 has 13 amino acids. CDR3 in DNA: TGTGCCAGCAGCCAGACTGGCACCGGGGAGCTGTTTTTT. It is translated as CASSQTGTGELFF.

This sequence joins TRBV5-1 and TRBJ1-5; D gene unclear. The CDR3 loop spans 13 amino acids. V was cut by 0 bases and J by 3 bases, with 4 bases left in between. Per the germline V gene, CDR1 is SGHRS and CDR2 is YFSETQ. The CDR3 DNA follows: TGCGCCAGCAGCTTGGACATCAATCAGCCCCAGCATTTT. Translating gives CASSLDINQPQHF.

In this sample, this clone turned up a few times. The rearrangement uses TRBV19 and TRBJ1-1; 7 bases fit TRBD1. Germline CDR1 reads LNHDA; CDR2 reads SQIVND (reference sequence). V gave up 6 bases and J gave up 1 base; unmatched junction bases: 11. The CDR3 spans 16 residues. The CDR3 DNA sequence: TGTGCCAGTAGGACGGCGGGGACAGCAGGGAACACTGAAGCTTTCTTT. This gives the protein CASRTAGTAGNTEAFF.

This clone appeared a single time. V is TRBV21-1 and J is TRBJ2-3; TRBD1 is the table's D call, not checked against the DNA. TRBV21-1 is classified as a pseudogene. CDR3 length: 14 residues. Here the CDR3 DNA reads TGTGCCAGCAGCATACAGTCAAGCACAGATACGCAGTATTTT. Translation gives CASSIQSSTDTQYF.

This chain connects TRBV11-1 to TRBJ1-2; TRBD1 aligns across 11 bases. The CDR3 runs 17 residues. The junction had 6 bases not matched to a gene; V was cut back by 0 bases and J by 3 bases. The germline CDR1 and CDR2 sequences are SGHAT and FQDESV (reference sequence). CDR3 protein: CASSLAPGQGDDYGYTF. The CDR3 DNA reads TGTGCCAGCAGCTTAGCGCCGGGACAGGGGGACGACTATGGCTACACCTTC.

The chain combines TRBV6-5 with TRBJ2-5; 8 bases align to TRBD1. Germline V gene lookup returns CDR1 MNHEY and CDR2 SVGAGI. The CDR3 runs 13 residues. Trimming took 6 bases from V and 5 from J; bases not matched to a gene: 5. The CDR3 loop reads CASSRTGKETQYF. CDR3 nucleotides: TGTGCCAGCAGCCGGACAGGGAAGGAGACCCAGTACTTC.

The rearrangement links TRBV18 to TRBJ2-1, with 8 bases matching TRBD1. The germline gives CDR1 KGHSH, CDR2 LQKENI. Trimming removed 5 bases from V and 6 bases from J; junction bases left unmatched: 9. The CDR3 is 15 amino acids. CDR3 bases: TGTGCCAGCTCAAACGGACAGGGAAGTGTCAATGAGCAGTTCTTC. It yields the protein CASSNGQGSVNEQFF.

This clone came up a few times. This chain uses TRBV12-5 with TRBJ2-3; no firm D call. Between the trimmed V and J ends, which lost 1 base and 5 bases, there was a span of 10 bases. This CDR3 spans 14 amino acids. Per the germline V gene, CDR1 is LGHNT and CDR2 is FRNRAP. CDR3: CASGLDIGVDTQYF. DNA of the CDR3: TGTGCTAGTGGTTTGGACATAGGAGTAGATACGCAGTATTTT.

The chain joins TRBV29-1 to TRBJ1-1, with 8 bases fitting TRBD1. The CDR3 extends over 13 amino acids. Trimming took 6 bases from V and 4 from J; bases not matched to a gene: 7. The V gene's germline CDR1 is SQVTM and CDR2 ANQGSEA. The CDR3 loop reads CSVLTGARTEAFF. The DNA of the CDR3 is TGCAGCGTCCTGACAGGGGCTCGCACTGAAGCTTTCTTT.

V is TRBV6-2 or TRBV6-3 and J is TRBJ1-2; 7 bases are shared with TRBD1. Per germline, CDR1 MNHEY and CDR2 SVGEGT. The CDR3 covers 15 residues. After removal of 5 bases from V and 0 bases from J, the junction contained 6 bases not matched to a gene. CDR3 sequence reads: CASSRTGASNYGYTF. The CDR3 bases are TGTGCCAGCAGTCGCACAGGGGCCTCTAACTATGGCTACACCTTC.

V is TRBV3-1 (or the pseudogene TRBV3-2) and J is TRBJ2-5; D uncertain. The CDR3 has 11 residues. The V and J ends lost 3 bases and 5 bases respectively, with 4 bases between them. Germline CDR1 is LGHDT and CDR2 is YNNKEL (reference sequence). The CDR3 sequence: CASSHVETQYF. In DNA, the CDR3 is TGTGCCAGCAGCCACGTGGAGACCCAGTACTTC.

In this sample, this clone turned up once. The chain recombines TRBV12-3 or TRBV12-4 with TRBJ1-2; D ambiguous. Trimming removed 1 base at V and 7 bases at J, with 7 bases between. The CDR3 runs to 12 residues. This chain's CDR3 is CASSLGFSGYTF. The CDR3 nucleotides read TGTGCCAGCAGTTTAGGGTTTTCTGGCTACACCTTC.

The chain has TRBV3-1 (or the pseudogene TRBV3-2) and TRBJ1-2; no clear D gene. Between the trimmed V and J ends, which lost 0 bases and 13 bases, there was a span of 9 bases. The germline CDR1 and CDR2 sequences are LGHDT and YNNKEL (reference sequence). CDR3 length: 11 amino acids. The CDR3 reads CASSQEGSCTF. The CDR3 nucleotides are TGTGCCAGCAGCCAAGAGGGGAGCTGCACCTTC.

The chain links TRBV5-6 to TRBJ2-2; 7 bases are shared with TRBD1. Unmatched junction bases numbered 10, after V lost 3 bases and J lost 8 bases. This CDR3 contains 15 residues. Germline V gene data show CDR1 as SGHDT and CDR2 as YYEEEE. CDR3 sequence: CASSSTKGGPGELFF. CDR3 sequence (DNA): TGTGCCAGCAGCTCTACTAAAGGGGGCCCTGGGGAGCTGTTTTTT.

The rearrangement links TRBV7-9 to TRBJ1-1; D is perhaps TRBD1 (6 bases). Germline V gene data show CDR1 as SEHNR and CDR2 as FQNEAQ (reference sequence). The length of the CDR3 is 17 residues. V was clipped by 4 bases and J by 1 base, with 19 bases between them. As DNA, the CDR3 is TGTGCCAGCAGCTCCGGTGTTTTCCAGGGGCAGAACACTGAAGCTTTCTTT. This translates into CASSSGVFQGQNTEAFF.

The chain recombines TRBV18 with TRBJ2-2; D call uncertain. This CDR3 is 15 amino acids long. Germline V gene data show CDR1 as KGHSH and CDR2 as LQKENI. Trimming cost V 6 bases and J 9 bases, with 20 bases left between them. The CDR3 nucleotides are TGTGCCAGCTCTACGATTTCCGGAGCCGACCGGGAGCTGTTTTTT. Its translation: CASSTISGADRELFF.

The V call is TRBV11-2, the J call TRBJ2-7; 9 bases agree with TRBD1. The CDR3 extends over 16 amino acids. V was clipped by 6 bases and J by 3 bases; unmatched bases: 12. Per germline, CDR1 SGHAT and CDR2 FQNNGV. The CDR3 sequence: CASSPTPGQGDYEQYV. The DNA of the CDR3 is TGTGCCAGCAGTCCAACTCCGGGACAGGGAGACTACGAGCAGTACGTC.

This chain joins TRBV5-6 and TRBJ1-5; no clear D gene. Germline V gene lookup returns CDR1 SGHDT and CDR2 YYEEEE. This CDR3 is built from 15 residues. V dropped 1 base and J dropped 4 bases, with 12 bases sitting between them. DNA of the CDR3: TGTGCCAGCAGCTTGAGGTTTATGGGGAATCAGCCCCAGCATTTT. Its translation: CASSLRFMGNQPQHF. The whole variable domain, filled in from reference TRBV5-6 and TRBJ1-5, reads DAGVTQSPTHLIKTRGQQVTLRCSPKSGHDTVSWYQQALGQGPQFIFQYYEEEERQRGNFPDRFSGHQFPNYSSELNVNALLLGDSALYLCASSLRFMGNQPQHFGDGTRLSIL.

The CDR3 region is CASSSGTANNEKLFF. CDR3 bases: TGTGCCAGCAGTTCAGGGACGGCAAATAATGAAAAACTGTTTTTT. The J gene is TRBJ1-4, the V gene TRBV6-5, with D perhaps TRBD1 (5 bases). The V gene's germline CDR1 is MNHEY and CDR2 SVGAGI. The V end was cut by 4 bases, the J end by 4 bases, with 13 bases between. This CDR3 contains 15 residues.